These 11 T cell receptor beta chains share one sample of origin, sequenced in a study of Ad26.COV2.S vaccination and SARS-CoV-2 variants. Generated by immunoSEQ multiplex PCR, the TCRdb table keeps only in-frame clones and is missing some. The sample shows some 500,000 clones, 89% of them seen only once. As for treatment: some 19 received Ad26.COV2.S at low or high dose, single or two shots; roughly 5 received placebo; per-sample allocation not given. Day 63 following the first vaccine or placebo injection was when the samples were taken. This specimen was peripheral blood, taken in a trial of Ad26.COV2.S vaccine versus placebo. These receptors all come from a person aged 18 to 65 who received the Ad26.COV2.S COVID-19 vaccine or a placebo.

The rearrangement links TRBV7-8 to TRBJ2-3, with 9 bases identical to TRBD2. The length of the CDR3 is 21 residues. V was clipped by 3 bases and J by 7 bases; unmatched bases: 26. Germline V gives CDR1 SGHVS, CDR2 FQNEAQ. The CDR3 loop is CASSLRRPTKAVAGVSNTQYF. The DNA of the CDR3 is TGTGCCAGCAGCTTGAGGAGGCCGACAAAAGCGGTAGCGGGGGTGTCGAATACGCAGTATTTT.

The V gene is TRBV30, the J gene TRBJ2-3; D not certain. Looked up from germline, CDR1 is GTSNPN and CDR2 is SVGIG (reference sequence). The V and J ends lost 5 bases and 3 bases respectively, with 18 bases between them. This CDR3 has 15 residues. For the CDR3, the DNA is TGTGCCTGGGGTCATCTTCAGCGTGGTACAGATACGCAGTATTTT. It yields the protein CAWGHLQRGTDTQYF.

The rearrangement joins TRBV5-1 to TRBJ2-5; D perhaps matches TRBD1 (6 bases). Per germline, CDR1 SGHRS and CDR2 YFSETQ. The V and J ends lost 4 bases and 5 bases respectively, with 21 bases between them. The CDR3 contains 16 residues. In nucleotides, the CDR3 is TGCGCCAGCAGCCTCCCCTCCCTTTCAAGGGGGGAGACCCAGTACTTC. This encodes CASSLPSLSRGETQYF.

The chain recombines TRBV19 with TRBJ2-1, with D possibly TRBD2 on 5 matching bases. Trimming removed 7 bases from V and 1 base from J, with 11 bases in between. Per germline, CDR1 LNHDA and CDR2 SQIVND (reference sequence). The CDR3 runs to 14 residues. The CDR3 reads CASKEALSYNEQFF. Here the CDR3 DNA reads TGTGCCAGTAAGGAGGCTCTTTCCTACAATGAGCAGTTCTTC.

The J gene is TRBJ2-2, the V gene TRBV15, with D possibly matching TRBD2 (6 bases). With 0 bases removed from V and 6 bases from J, the gap between germline ends came to 20 bases. Germline CDR1 and CDR2: LNHNV and YYDKDF (reference sequence). This CDR3 is 18 amino acids long. The DNA of the CDR3 is TGTGCCACCAGCAGAGATTTGGCCCTCAGTCGGGGGTCCGGGGAGCTGTTTTTT. It encodes CATSRDLALSRGSGELFF.

The chain has TRBV5-1 and TRBJ2-5; 9 nucleotides line up with TRBD1. CDR1 is SGHRS and CDR2 is YFSETQ in the germline V gene. The CDR3 extends over 14 amino acids. V lost 3 bases, J lost 4 bases, and 4 bases stayed unmatched. The CDR3 DNA follows: TGCGCCAGCAGCTCACCGGGACAGGGAGAGACCCAGTACTTC. Translating gives CASSSPGQGETQYF.

The chain combines TRBV7-3 with TRBJ2-1, with TRBD1 matching 8 bases. V lost 5 bases, J lost 4 bases, and 7 bases stayed unmatched. CDR3 length: 15 amino acids. Germline values: CDR1 SGHTA, CDR2 FQGTGA. CDR3 loop: CASSTGQGGYNEQFF. CDR3 coding DNA: TGTGCCAGCAGCACCGGACAGGGTGGGTACAATGAGCAGTTCTTC.

The chain combines TRBV6-2 or TRBV6-3 with TRBJ2-2, with 7 positions matching TRBD1. CDR1 MNHEY and CDR2 SVGEGT come from the germline V gene. The trim removed 5 bases at V and 7 bases at J, leaving 7 bases unmatched. This CDR3 spans 14 amino acids. In DNA, the CDR3 is TGTGCCAGCAGTAGACAGGGTTGGATCGGGGAGCTGTTTTTT. It translates to CASSRQGWIGELFF.

J is TRBJ1-6 and V is TRBV3-1 (or the pseudogene TRBV3-2); no definite D call. Trimming shortened V by 1 base and J by 4 bases, and 8 bases separated the two germline ends. This CDR3 is 15 amino acids long. Per the germline V gene, CDR1 is LGHDT and CDR2 is YNNKEL (reference sequence). CDR3 sequence reads: CASSQASGYNSPLHF. CDR3 DNA sequence: TGTGCCAGCAGCCAAGCTTCGGGATATAATTCACCCCTCCACTTT.

A remark on this clone: In the same sample, other DNA sequences code for this CDR3. The V gene is TRBV12-3 or TRBV12-4, the J gene TRBJ1-2; 7 bases match TRBD1. CDR3 length equals 11 residues. Losses at the gene ends were 4 bases for V and 8 bases for J; bases not matched to a gene: 1. The CDR3 spells CASSYRGGYTF. The CDR3 DNA reads as TGTGCCAGCAGTTACAGGGGCGGCTACACCTTC.

The genes are TRBV18 and TRBJ1-1; the D gene is possibly TRBD1 (5 bases). The ends were cut back, 2 bases at V and 0 bases at J, with 10 bases in the middle. The CDR3 runs 15 residues. Germline V CDR1 and CDR2: KGHSH, LQKENI. CDR3 residues: CASSPGHIMNTEAFF. CDR3 coding DNA: TGTGCCAGCTCACCAGGACACATCATGAACACTGAAGCTTTCTTT. Based on the CDR3 plus reference TRBV18 and TRBJ1-1, the full variable domain is NAGVMQNPRHLVRRRGQEARLRCSPMKGHSHVYWYRQLPEEGLKFMVYLQKENIIDESGMPKERFSAEFPKEGPSILRIQQVVRGDSAAYFCASSPGHIMNTEAFFGQGTRLTVV.